Presented here are 8 T cell receptor beta chains from one specimen sequenced in a study of brain T cells in children with intractable seizures. Only in-frame clones appear in the TCRdb table, and some are missing; sequencing was by immunoSEQ multiplex PCR. The table records about 120,000 clones, approximately 94% of them present only once. This specimen was peripheral blood, taken at surgery. The origin of the receptors is a boy under two years old with hemimegalencephaly and intractable seizures.

V and J are TRBV7-2 and TRBJ2-1; D is unclear. CDR3 length: 12 amino acids. Per germline, CDR1 SGHTA and CDR2 FQGNSA. With 2 bases removed from V and 8 bases from J, the gap between germline ends came to 7 bases. CDR3 nucleotides: TGTGCCAGCAGCTTAATTGTCCATGAGCAGTTCTTC. Protein: CASSLIVHEQFF.

The rearrangement links TRBV10-3 to TRBJ2-3; 9 nucleotides agree with TRBD2. CDR1 is ENHRY, CDR2 SYGVKD, per germline. Trimming at V came to 6 bases and at J to 3 bases, leaving 7 bases not matched to a gene. CDR3 length: 15 amino acids. The DNA of the CDR3 is TGTGCCATCAGCCTAGCGGGATGGGAGACAGATACGCAGTATTTT. Protein: CAISLAGWETDTQYF.

The rearrangement links TRBV27 to TRBJ2-3; maybe TRBD1 (5 bases). CDR1 is MNHEY and CDR2 is SMNVEV in the germline V gene (reference sequence). This CDR3 contains 15 residues. Deletions cut 0 bases from V and 4 bases from J, with 11 bases between. CDR3 DNA: TGTGCCAGCAGTTTATCCCAGGGAAGGGCAGATACGCAGTATTTT. Amino acids: CASSLSQGRADTQYF.

This clone was found a few times. The V call is TRBV27, the J call TRBJ2-7, with D possibly matching TRBD1 (7 bases). Germline loops: CDR1 MNHEY, CDR2 SMNVEV (reference sequence). Trimming pared 2 bases from V and 4 bases from J, leaving 18 bases between. CDR3 length: 16 residues. CDR3 residues: CASSLTQGGSLYEQYF. The CDR3 DNA follows: TGTGCCAGCAGTTTAACTCAGGGGGGATCCTTGTACGAGCAGTACTTC.

The rearrangement joins TRBV4-1 to TRBJ2-7, with TRBD1 matching 7 bases. The CDR3 has 15 residues. J lost 7 bases, V lost 2 bases, and 11 bases had no gene match. CDR1 is MGHRA, CDR2 YSYEKL, per germline. CDR3 protein: CASSQIGRGTGEQYF. Written as DNA, the CDR3 is TGCGCCAGCAGCCAAATCGGCAGGGGGACGGGGGAGCAGTACTTC.

The chain joins TRBV2 to TRBJ1-4, with 9 nucleotides matching TRBD1. From germline, CDR1 is SNHLY and CDR2 FYNNEI. The V and J ends lost 6 bases and 7 bases, in that order; junction bases with no gene match: 6. The CDR3 loop spans 14 amino acids. In DNA, the CDR3 is TGTGCCAGCAGCGGACAGGGGTCGGGTGAAAAACTGTTTTTT. Its translation: CASSGQGSGEKLFF. Drawing the rest from reference TRBV2 and TRBJ1-4, the complete variable domain is EPEVTQTPSHQVTQMGQEVILRCVPISNHLYFYWYRQILGQKVEFLVSFYNNEISEKSEIFDDQFSVERPDGSNFTLKIRSTKLEDSAMYFCASSGQGSGEKLFFGSGTQLSVL.

This chain connects TRBV2 to TRBJ2-7; a weak D match, TRBD2 (5 bases). Trimming took off 1 base at V and 5 bases at J, with 12 bases between the two ends. There are 14 residues in the CDR3. Per the germline V gene, CDR1 is SNHLY and CDR2 is FYNNEI. CDR3 DNA sequence: TGTGCCAGCAGTGAAGTGAGGGTTGACCACGAGCAGTACTTC. Translating gives CASSEVRVDHEQYF.

The genes are TRBV28 and TRBJ2-3; 7 positions match TRBD1. Trimming took 3 bases from V and 2 from J; bases not matched to a gene: 5. The CDR3 has 15 residues. Per germline, CDR1 MDHEN and CDR2 SYDVKM. CDR3 bases: TGTGCCAGCAGTTTCGACAGGGACGACACAGATACGCAGTATTTT. This sequence encodes CASSFDRDDTDTQYF.